This T cell receptor (beta chain) was profiled in a study of cytomegalovirus exposure and HLA in healthy donors. Study background: A data release that came early held roughly 85 million unique TCRs from HLA-typed donors.

With regard to this clone: Its antigen is not known.

The CDR3 length is 16 residues. V dropped 3 bases and J dropped 2; count of bases not matched to a gene: 7. From germline, CDR1 is SGHAT and CDR2 FQNNGV. The primer mix had 60 Vbeta and 13 Jbeta primers. Some clones are missing from TCRdb's copy, which holds only in-frame ones; the method was immunoSEQ multiplex PCR. The top ten clones hold around 1.5% of a sample with some 150,000 clones, roughly 76% of them seen once. Study results and limitations: Indistinguishable V segments, including TRBV6-2 and TRBV6-3, were excluded. Later on, analysis showed that most CMV-associated TCR beta chains appeared to be HLA-restricted. A prior analysis recorded that most TCR beta V segments were productive about 87% or about 30% of the time.

The sample taken for sequencing was PBMCs. This TCR came from a man aged 60 to 69 in good health and CMV-seronegative. The rearrangement links TRBV11-2 to TRBJ2-1; 7 bases are shared with TRBD1. CDR3 in amino acids: CASSFFRDRAYNEQFF. DNA of the CDR3: TGTGCCAGCAGCTTTTTCCGGGACAGAGCCTACAATGAGCAGTTCTTC.